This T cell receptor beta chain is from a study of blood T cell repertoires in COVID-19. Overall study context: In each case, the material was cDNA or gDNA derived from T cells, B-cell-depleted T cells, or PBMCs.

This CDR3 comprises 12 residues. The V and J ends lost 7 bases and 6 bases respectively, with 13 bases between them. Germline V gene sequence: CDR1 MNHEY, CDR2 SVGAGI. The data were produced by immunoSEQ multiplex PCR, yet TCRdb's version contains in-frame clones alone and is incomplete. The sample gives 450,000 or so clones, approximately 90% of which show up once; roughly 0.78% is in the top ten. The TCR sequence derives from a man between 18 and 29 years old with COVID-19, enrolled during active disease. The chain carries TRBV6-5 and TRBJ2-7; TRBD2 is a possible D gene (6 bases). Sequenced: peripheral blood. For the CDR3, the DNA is TGTGCCAGCACCTCAACTAGCCGCGAGCAGTACTTC. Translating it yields CASTSTSREQYF.